Each of the 16 T cell receptor beta chains below was sequenced from the same sample in a study of cytomegalovirus exposure and HLA in healthy donors. The study ran its PCR with 60 Vbeta and 13 Jbeta primers. Sequencing was performed with immunoSEQ multiplex PCR; in TCRdb, only in-frame clones are kept and a portion is missing. The top ten hold over 1.5% of the sample, which has about 180,000 clones, roughly 82% seen once. Sequenced material: PBMCs. These TCRs come from a man aged 40-55 years in good health and CMV-seronegative.

This clone occurred a few times. The V call is TRBV10-3, the J call TRBJ2-5, with 11 bases that match TRBD2. Germline V gene sequence: CDR1 ENHRY, CDR2 SYGVKD. The V and J ends lost 6 bases and 4 bases, in that order; junction bases with no gene match: 4. The CDR3 is made up of 14 amino acids. CDR3 in amino acids: CAISPGTSGETQYF. CDR3 in DNA: TGTGCCATCAGCCCCGGGACTAGCGGAGAGACCCAGTACTTC.

This clone showed up just a few times. A read error may account for a junction end that differs from germline. The rearrangement uses TRBV10-3 and TRBJ2-7; the D gene is possibly TRBD2 (7 bases). CDR3 length: 13 residues. CDR1 and CDR2 (germline): ENHRY, SYGVKD. In DNA form, the CDR3 reads TGTGCCAGCAGTTACCCGGGGGGCCGCGAGCAGTACTTC. Amino acids: CASSYPGGREQYF.

V is TRBV2 and J is TRBJ2-6; D might be TRBD1 (6 bases). In germline, CDR1 is SNHLY, CDR2 FYNNEI. Between the trimmed V and J ends, which lost 7 bases and 2 bases, there was a span of 12 bases. The CDR3 is made up of 15 amino acids. CDR3 sequence (DNA): TGTGCCAGCAACTCACAGGGTCCTGGGGCCAACGTCCTGACTTTC. It encodes CASNSQGPGANVLTF.

The chain carries TRBV13 and TRBJ2-3, with 9 bases fitting TRBD2. Trimming cost V 8 bases and J 4 bases; bases outside gene matches: 16. CDR1 PRHDT and CDR2 FYEKMQ come from the germline V gene (reference sequence). CDR3 size: 17 residues. In DNA, the CDR3 is TGTGCCAGCGGGACCACCTTGACTAGCGGAAATTCAGATACGCAGTATTTT. This encodes CASGTTLTSGNSDTQYF.

The chain combines TRBV7-2 with TRBJ1-4, with 11 bases aligning to TRBD1. Germline V gene sequence: CDR1 SGHTA, CDR2 FQGNSA. The CDR3 contains 16 residues. V was clipped by 5 bases and J by 6 bases; unmatched bases: 8. CDR3 loop: CASSAQRTGGDEKLFF. CDR3 DNA sequence: TGTGCCAGCAGCGCACAAAGGACAGGGGGCGATGAAAAACTGTTTTTT.

The rearrangement joins TRBV19 to TRBJ2-2; TRBD1 agrees at 8 bases. Germline CDR1 LNHDA, CDR2 SQIVND (reference sequence). V was clipped by 4 bases and J by 2 bases; unmatched bases: 3. CDR3 size: 15 residues. In nucleotides, the CDR3 is TGTGCCAGTAGTACAGGGACAGGCAACACCGGGGAGCTGTTTTTT. As protein: CASSTGTGNTGELFF.

This sequence joins TRBV7-9 and TRBJ1-2, with TRBD1 matching over 11 bases. Germline V gene data show CDR1 as SEHNR and CDR2 as FQNEAQ (reference sequence). There are 19 residues in the CDR3. V shed 3 bases, J shed 6 bases, and the junction held 18 bases outside the gene matches. Written as DNA, the CDR3 is TGTGCCAGCAGCTTGTCCCCGAGGGACAGGGGGGCAGGCGGGCATGGCTACACCTTC. Residues: CASSLSPRDRGAGGHGYTF.

The chain combines TRBV5-1 with TRBJ1-4; D is ambiguous. Trimming cost V 4 bases and J 2 bases, with 9 bases left between them. Germline V lookup: CDR1 SGHRS, CDR2 YFSETQ. The CDR3 is 14 residues long. CDR3 nucleotide sequence: TGCGCCAGCAGCCGGGATGGGACTAATGAAAAACTGTTTTTT. Protein product: CASSRDGTNEKLFF.

J is TRBJ2-4 and V is TRBV28; TRBD2 matches 7 bases. V was clipped by 5 bases and J by 1 base; unmatched bases: 11. The CDR3 runs to 17 residues. Germline V gene lookup returns CDR1 MDHEN and CDR2 SYDVKM. This CDR3 is CASSAPSRGVAKNIQYF. In DNA, the CDR3 is TGTGCCAGCAGTGCGCCGAGTCGGGGGGTCGCCAAAAACATTCAGTACTTC. Full variable domain (rest looked up from reference TRBV28 and TRBJ2-4): DVKVTQSSRYLVKRTGEKVFLECVQDMDHENMFWYRQDPGLGLRLIYFSYDVKMKEKGDIPEGYSVSREKKERFSLILESASTNQTSMYLCASSAPSRGVAKNIQYFGAGTRLSVL.

This clone has a single count. CDR3 region: CSALGQTLYEQYF. The CDR3 DNA follows: TGCAGCGCCCTCGGACAGACCCTCTACGAGCAGTACTTC. The genes are TRBV29-1 and TRBJ2-7; TRBD1 is a possible D gene (6 bases). This CDR3 contains 13 residues. CDR1 and CDR2 (germline): SQVTM, ANQGSEA. Trimming pared 7 bases from V and 3 bases from J, leaving 16 bases between.

The chain is built from TRBV19 and TRBJ1-6; 8 nucleotides match TRBD1. The CDR3 consists of 17 residues. CDR1 and CDR2 from the germline V gene are LNHDA and SQIVND (reference sequence). Trimming took 4 bases from V and 6 from J; bases not matched to a gene: 11. The CDR3 DNA reads TGTGCCAGTAGTACCTTCGACAGGGGCCCATCTAATTCACCCCTCCACTTT. Translation: CASSTFDRGPSNSPLHF.

The chain carries TRBV19 and TRBJ2-2; TRBD1 matches 8 bases. Germline V CDR1 and CDR2: LNHDA, SQIVND (reference sequence). CDR3 length: 17 residues. Trimming at V came to 3 bases and at J to 4 bases, leaving 10 bases not matched to a gene. The DNA of the CDR3 is TGTGCCAGTAGTATGGCGCGGACAGGGAGGATCACCGGGGAGCTGTTTTTT. Translating gives CASSMARTGRITGELFF.

This chain connects TRBV6-1 to TRBJ1-5; a possible D gene is TRBD1 (5 bases). CDR3 length: 15 residues. Trimming pared 4 bases from V and 6 bases from J, leaving 16 bases between. CDR1 is MNHNS, CDR2 SASEGT, per germline. DNA of the CDR3: TGTGCCAGCAGTGTACCGGGAGCTGGGGCTCAGCCCCAGCATTTT. Protein product: CASSVPGAGAQPQHF.

This chain links TRBV11-3 with TRBJ2-7; D perhaps matches TRBD1 (6 bases). There are 17 residues in the CDR3. Germline-derived CDR1 and CDR2 are SGHNT and YENEEA. With 5 bases removed from V and 3 bases from J, the gap between germline ends came to 23 bases. The CDR3 coding sequence is TGTGCCAGCAGCCACCTTGGGTTCCGCGCGGACAGCTACGAGCAGTACTTC. This encodes CASSHLGFRADSYEQYF.

This clone was seen only once. V usage is TRBV4-3 and J usage is TRBJ2-3; perhaps TRBD1 as D (5 bases). CDR3 size: 14 residues. The ends were cut back, 4 bases at V and 6 bases at J, with 14 bases in the middle. The germline gives CDR1 LGHNA, CDR2 YSLEER. CDR3 region: CASSLSMGQDTQYF. Here the CDR3 DNA reads TGCGCCAGCAGCCTTAGCATGGGGCAGGATACGCAGTATTTT.

In this sample, this clone turned up a few times. V usage is TRBV15 and J usage is TRBJ2-1; 9 positions match TRBD1. CDR3 length: 15 amino acids. J gave up 5 bases and V 3 bases, and 5 bases lay outside the gene matches. CDR1 LNHNV and CDR2 YYDKDF come from the germline V gene (reference sequence). CDR3 in amino acids: CATSRGDRVHNEQFF. The CDR3 DNA sequence: TGTGCCACCAGCAGGGGGGACAGGGTCCACAATGAGCAGTTCTTC.